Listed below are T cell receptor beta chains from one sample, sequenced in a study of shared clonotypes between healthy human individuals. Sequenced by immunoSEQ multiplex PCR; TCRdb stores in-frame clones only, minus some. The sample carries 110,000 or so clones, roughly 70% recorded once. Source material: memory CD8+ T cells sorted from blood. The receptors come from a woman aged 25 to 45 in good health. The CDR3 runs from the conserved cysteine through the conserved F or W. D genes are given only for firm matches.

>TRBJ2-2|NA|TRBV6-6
CASSYTGLSDPGELFF
TGTGCCAGCAGTTATACCGGGCTTTCGGACCCCGGGGAGCTGTTTTTT
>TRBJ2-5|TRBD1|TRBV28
CASSWDRGYEETQYF
TGTGCCAGCAGTTGGGACAGGGGGTACGAAGAGACCCAGTACTTC
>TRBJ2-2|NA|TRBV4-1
CASSQDRTGSGELFF
TGCGCCAGCAGCCAAGATCGGACGGGATCCGGGGAGCTGTTTTTT
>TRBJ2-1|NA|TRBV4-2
CASSPQRDSYNEQFF
TGTGCCAGCAGCCCCCAGAGGGATTCCTACAATGAGCAGTTCTTC
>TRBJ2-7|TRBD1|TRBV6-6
CASTTEGTGGYEQYF
TGTGCCAGCACCACCGAGGGGACAGGGGGCTACGAGCAGTACTTC
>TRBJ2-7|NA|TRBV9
CASSVDGYEQYF
TGTGCCAGCAGCGTAGACGGCTACGAGCAGTACTTC
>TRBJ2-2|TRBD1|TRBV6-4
CASSDGTGGSGELFF
TGTGCCAGCAGTGACGGGACAGGGGGCTCCGGGGAGCTGTTTTTT
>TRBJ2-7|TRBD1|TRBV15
CATSRDRGQFEQYF
TGTGCCACCAGCAGGGACAGGGGGCAGTTCGAGCAGTACTTC
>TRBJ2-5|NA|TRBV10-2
CASSRIVGETQYF
TGCGCCAGCAGCCGGATCGTCGGAGAGACCCAGTACTTC
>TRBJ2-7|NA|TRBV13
CASSPRGPDEQYF
TGTGCCAGCAGCCCGCGGGGACCTGACGAGCAGTACTTC
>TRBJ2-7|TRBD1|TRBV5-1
CASSLVLSRGHEQYF
TGCGCCAGCAGCTTGGTATTATCCAGGGGGCATGAGCAGTACTTC